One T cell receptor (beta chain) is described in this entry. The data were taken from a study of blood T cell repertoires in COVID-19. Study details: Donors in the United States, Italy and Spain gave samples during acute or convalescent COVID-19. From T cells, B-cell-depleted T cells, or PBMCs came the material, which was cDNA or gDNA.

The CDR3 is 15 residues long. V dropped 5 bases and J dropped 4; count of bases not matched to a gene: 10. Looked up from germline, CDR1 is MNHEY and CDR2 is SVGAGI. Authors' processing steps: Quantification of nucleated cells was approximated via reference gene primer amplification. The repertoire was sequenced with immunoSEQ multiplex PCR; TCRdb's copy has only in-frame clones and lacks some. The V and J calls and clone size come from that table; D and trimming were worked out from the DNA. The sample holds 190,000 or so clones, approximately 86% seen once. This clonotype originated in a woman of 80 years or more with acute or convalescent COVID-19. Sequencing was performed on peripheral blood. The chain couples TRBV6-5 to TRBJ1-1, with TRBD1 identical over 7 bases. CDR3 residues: CASSRQGRGSTEAFF. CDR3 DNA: TGTGCCAGCAGTCGACAGGGCCGGGGGAGCACTGAAGCTTTCTTT.